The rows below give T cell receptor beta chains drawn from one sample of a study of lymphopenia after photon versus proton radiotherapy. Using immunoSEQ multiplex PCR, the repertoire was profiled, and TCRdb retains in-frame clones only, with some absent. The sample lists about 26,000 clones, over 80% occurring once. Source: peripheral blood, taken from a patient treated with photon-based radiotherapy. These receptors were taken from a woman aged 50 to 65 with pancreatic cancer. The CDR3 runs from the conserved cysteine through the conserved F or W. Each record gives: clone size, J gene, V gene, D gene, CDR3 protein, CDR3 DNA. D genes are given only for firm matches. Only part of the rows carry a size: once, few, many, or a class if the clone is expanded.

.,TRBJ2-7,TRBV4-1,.,CASSQDSMAGRIYEQYF,TGCGCCAGCAGCCAAGATTCCATGGCAGGGAGAATCTACGAGCAGTACTTC
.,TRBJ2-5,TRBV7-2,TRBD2,CASSWETSGRAETQYF,TGTGCCAGCAGCTGGGAGACTAGCGGGAGGGCGGAGACCCAGTACTTC
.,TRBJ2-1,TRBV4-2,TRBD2,CASSQGGPIGHEQFF,TGTGCCAGCAGCCAGGGAGGGCCTATAGGGCATGAGCAGTTCTTC
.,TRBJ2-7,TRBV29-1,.,CSVEVRDSGEQYF,TGCAGCGTTGAGGTTAGGGATTCGGGCGAGCAGTACTTC
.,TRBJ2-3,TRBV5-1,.,CASSLAGTLTDTQYF,TGCGCCAGCAGCTTGGCCGGGACACTTACAGATACGCAGTATTTT
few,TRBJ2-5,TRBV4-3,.,CASSQGQRPGETQYF,TGCGCCAGCAGCCAAGGACAGCGCCCGGGAGAGACCCAGTACTTC
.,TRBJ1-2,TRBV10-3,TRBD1,CAISEPEQGAQGYTF,TGTGCCATCAGTGAGCCGGAGCAGGGGGCGCAGGGCTACACCTTC
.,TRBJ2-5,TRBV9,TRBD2,CASSVGGLAGRETQYF,TGTGCCAGCAGCGTAGGGGGACTAGCGGGAAGGGAGACCCAGTACTTC
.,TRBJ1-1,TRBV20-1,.,CSARAGTGAFF,TGCAGTGCTAGAGCCGGGACCGGGGCTTTCTTT
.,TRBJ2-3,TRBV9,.,CASSPRGDSTDTQYF,TGTGCCAGCAGCCCCCGCGGGGACAGCACAGATACGCAGTATTTT
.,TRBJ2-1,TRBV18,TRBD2,CASSPGLAGVNEQFF,TGTGCCAGCTCACCGGGACTAGCGGGAGTCAATGAGCAGTTCTTC
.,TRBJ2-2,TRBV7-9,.,CASSPLWNTGELFF,TGTGCCAGCAGCCCGCTTTGGAACACCGGGGAGCTGTTTTTT
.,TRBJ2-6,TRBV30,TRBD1,CAWSVQGIGSGANVLTF,TGTGCCTGGAGTGTACAGGGGATAGGCTCTGGGGCCAACGTCCTGACTTTC
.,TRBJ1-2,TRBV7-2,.,CASSTQWGYTF,TGTGCCAGCAGCACACAGTGGGGCTACACCTTC
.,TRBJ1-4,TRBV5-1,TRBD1,CASSLVGRGAANEKLFF,TGCGCCAGCAGCTTGGTAGGCAGGGGGGCCGCCAATGAAAAACTGTTTTTT
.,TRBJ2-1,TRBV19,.,CASRDRTYSYNEQFF,TGTGCCAGTAGGGATCGGACTTACTCCTACAATGAGCAGTTCTTC
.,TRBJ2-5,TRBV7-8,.,CASSPPREETQYF,TGTGCCAGCAGCCCCCCCAGGGAAGAGACCCAGTACTTC